The sequence of this T cell receptor beta chain was determined in a study of cytomegalovirus exposure and HLA in healthy donors. About this clone: Its antigen remains unknown.

Study-level findings and limits: The study put some 150 TCR beta chains on its list as cytomegalovirus-associated.

This table comes from immunoSEQ multiplex PCR, and its TCRdb copy is limited to in-frame clones, with some not included. The table lists roughly 56,000 clones, roughly nine tenths of them singletons. The CDR3 sequence is 15 residues long. V lost 8 bases, J lost 1 base, and 16 bases lay in between. The germline CDR1 and CDR2 sequences are MNHEY and SMNVEV (reference sequence). The sample was PBMCs. The TCR was taken from a woman aged 18-30 years in good health and CMV-seronegative. The chain recombines TRBV27 with TRBJ2-3; a possible D gene is TRBD1 (6 bases). CDR3 DNA sequence: TGTGCCAGCTATAAACAGGGTCGGGGCACAGATACGCAGTATTTT. The encoded protein is CASYKQGRGTDTQYF.